This T cell receptor beta chain was captured in a study of T cells expressing NK-cell markers. The wider study: Seven donors tested HCMV-seropositive and one tested seronegative among the eight sequenced. General observations from the study: NKG2C+ dominant clonotype frequencies in about six donors were roughly 1.0-7.5% of CD8+ T cells.

With UMIs, 5'RACE template switching was used to make TCR beta cDNA. TCRdb reworked the 5' RACE reads into one entry per CDR3 protein, no DNA. The specimen's table records about 110,000 distinct CDR3 sequences. Comments on this clonotype: Its matching antigen is unknown.

CDR1 is DFQATT and CDR2 is SNEGSKA in the germline V gene (reference sequence). This CDR3 is built from 13 residues. Input material: blood T cells: a sorted CD56 or NKG2C T cell subset, CD4+ or CD8+ T cells, or bulk PBMC T cells (not recorded which). The receptor comes from a woman between 18 and 70 years old in good health. The chain joins TRBV20-1 to TRBJ2-7; TCRdb indicates TRBD1, and absent DNA this call remains unverified. The CDR3 spells CSRAMTGAYEQYF.